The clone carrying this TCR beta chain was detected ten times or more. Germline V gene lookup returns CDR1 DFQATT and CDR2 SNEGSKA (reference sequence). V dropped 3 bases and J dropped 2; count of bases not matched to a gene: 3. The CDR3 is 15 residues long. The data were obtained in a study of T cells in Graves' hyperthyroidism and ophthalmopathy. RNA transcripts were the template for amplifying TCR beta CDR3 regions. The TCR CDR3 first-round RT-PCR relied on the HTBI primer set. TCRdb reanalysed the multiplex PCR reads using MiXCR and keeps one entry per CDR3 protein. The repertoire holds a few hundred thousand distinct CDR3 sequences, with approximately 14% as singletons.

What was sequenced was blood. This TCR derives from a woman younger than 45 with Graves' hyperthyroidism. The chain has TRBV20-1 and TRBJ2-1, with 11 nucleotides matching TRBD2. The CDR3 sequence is CSARSSGRTYNEQFF. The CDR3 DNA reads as TGCAGTGCTAGGTCTAGCGGGAGGACCTACAATGAGCAGTTCTTC.